Presented here are 31 T cell receptor beta chains from one specimen sequenced in a study of T cells after yellow fever vaccination. TCRdb independently ran MiXCR on the 5' RACE reads; one entry per CDR3 protein. The sample includes 250,000 or so distinct CDR3 sequences, more than 3.5% seen only once; the top ten take about a fifth. The material sequenced was PBMCs, taken 15 days after the yellow fever booster vaccination. Every receptor here comes from a man in his late teens or twenties who received the YFV17D yellow fever vaccine.

This clonotype occurred many times. The chain combines TRBV7-8 with TRBJ1-1; no definite D call. Germline V gives CDR1 SGHVS, CDR2 FQNEAQ. V was clipped by 4 bases and J by 5 bases, with 11 bases between them. CDR3 length: 13 amino acids. In DNA form, the CDR3 reads TGTGCCAGCAGCTATCTGTCTGCAACTGAAGCTTTCTTT. It encodes CASSYLSATEAFF.

This clonotype has at least ten counts. The chain employs TRBV7-9 and TRBJ2-7; D is ambiguous. This CDR3 comprises 14 residues. Looked up from germline, CDR1 is SEHNR and CDR2 is FQNEAQ (reference sequence). The V end was cut by 2 bases, the J end by 1 base, with 9 bases between. In nucleotides, the CDR3 is TGTGCCAGCAGCTTACGGTACGGGTCCTACGAGCAGTACTTC. Protein: CASSLRYGSYEQYF.

This clonotype was counted at least ten times. J is TRBJ2-7 and V is TRBV3-1, with 9 bases identical to TRBD2. Germline V CDR1 and CDR2: LGHDT, YNNKEL (reference sequence). Trimming took 5 bases from V and 3 from J; bases not matched to a gene: 8. This CDR3 contains 15 residues. CDR3 in amino acids: CASSYSGRVYYEQYV. The CDR3 DNA reads TGTGCCAGCAGCTATAGCGGGAGAGTTTACTACGAGCAGTACGTC.

This clonotype came up many times. J is TRBJ1-5 and V is TRBV18; D gene ambiguous. The V end lost 1 base, the J end lost 7 bases, and 8 bases lay between the germline ends. CDR1 is KGHSH, CDR2 LQKENI, per germline. This CDR3 is built from 13 residues. The CDR3 region is CASSPLVNQPQHF. In DNA form, the CDR3 reads TGTGCCAGCTCACCACTCGTCAACCAGCCCCAGCATTTT.

This clonotype showed up many times. The J gene is TRBJ1-6, the V gene TRBV5-1; 7 bases align to TRBD1. The CDR3 runs 14 residues. V lost 4 bases to trimming and J lost 7 bases; unmatched junction nucleotides: 5. Germline V lookup: CDR1 SGHRS, CDR2 YFSETQ. CDR3 protein: CASSMGQINSPLHF. The CDR3 coding sequence is TGCGCCAGCAGCATGGGACAGATCAATTCACCCCTCCACTTT.

This clonotype was seen ten or more times. The CDR3 protein is CASSLYMTDYDNYGYTF. CDR3 in DNA: TGTGCCAGCAGCTTGTACATGACAGACTACGATAACTATGGCTACACCTTC. The chain links TRBV5-5 to TRBJ1-2, with D tentatively TRBD1 (5 bases). Germline CDR1 is SGHKS and CDR2 is YYEKEE (reference sequence). The V and J ends lost 1 base and 1 base respectively, with 17 bases between them. The CDR3 loop spans 17 amino acids.

This clonotype was counted at least ten times. The CDR3 loop is CASSLRSGDNSPLHF. CDR3 bases: TGCGCCAGCAGCTTGCGGTCAGGCGATAATTCACCCCTCCACTTT. The chain recombines TRBV5-1 with TRBJ1-6; D is unclear. From germline, CDR1 is SGHRS and CDR2 YFSETQ. CDR3 size: 15 residues. V was pared by 1 base and J by 5 bases, with 10 bases between.

This clonotype was counted many times. The rearrangement joins TRBV14 to TRBJ2-7; possibly TRBD1 or TRBD2 for D (6 bases each). Trimming took 0 bases from V and 6 from J, leaving 12 bases between them. Germline V CDR1 and CDR2: SGHDN, FVKESK. The CDR3 is 14 residues long. CDR3 DNA sequence: TGTGCCAGCAGCCAAGAGAGGGGGGCTTTCGAGCAGTACTTC. It codes for CASSQERGAFEQYF.

This clonotype was seen more than once but under ten times. The chain couples TRBV30 to TRBJ1-5; D is ambiguous. V was shortened by 1 base and J by 0 bases, with 4 bases between the two germline ends. The V gene's germline CDR1 is GTSNPN and CDR2 SVGIG (reference sequence). CDR3 size: 13 residues. CDR3: CAWSEDSNQPQHF. The CDR3 DNA reads TGTGCCTGGAGTGAGGATAGCAATCAGCCCCAGCATTTT.

This clonotype was observed many times. This chain uses TRBV19 with TRBJ1-2; D gene uncertain. V was pared by 5 bases and J by 4 bases, with 17 bases between. Per the germline V gene, CDR1 is LNHDA and CDR2 is SQIVND (reference sequence). The CDR3 runs to 15 residues. CDR3 sequence (DNA): TGTGCCAGTAGTGCCGGAAGCGAACCGACCTATGGCTACACCTTC. As protein: CASSAGSEPTYGYTF.

There are many counts of this clonotype. This sequence joins TRBV9 and TRBJ1-6, with 7 bases aligning to TRBD1. The V gene's germline CDR1 is SGDLS and CDR2 YYNGEE. This CDR3 contains 14 residues. V trimming: 2 bases; J trimming: 9 bases; junction bases outside the gene matches: 5. CDR3: CASSVQRQGSPLHF. In DNA, the CDR3 is TGTGCCAGCAGCGTCCAACGACAGGGTTCACCCCTCCACTTT.

This clonotype was seen ten or more times. The genes are TRBV5-1 and TRBJ2-5; 10 nucleotides line up with TRBD1. The CDR3 runs 15 residues. V lost 5 bases and J lost 2; bases outside the gene matches: 6. Germline lookup yields CDR1 SGHRS and CDR2 YFSETQ. CDR3 sequence reads: CASRRTGGIQETQYF. DNA of the CDR3: TGCGCCAGCAGGAGGACAGGGGGTATTCAAGAGACCCAGTACTTC.

V usage is TRBV25-1 and J usage is TRBJ1-6; 7 bases line up with TRBD1. This CDR3 is 15 amino acids long. The germline gives CDR1 MGHDK, CDR2 SYGVNS. The junction had 2 bases not matched to a gene; V was cut back by 4 bases and J by 2 bases. This CDR3 reads CASSAGQTYNSPLHF. CDR3 DNA: TGTGCCAGCAGTGCGGGACAGACCTATAATTCACCCCTCCACTTT.

The sample holds many counts of this clonotype. The chain's CDR3 is CSVTGGVASGANVLTF. CDR3 in DNA: TGCAGCGTTACAGGGGGCGTCGCCTCTGGGGCCAACGTCCTGACTTTC. The chain employs TRBV29-1 and TRBJ2-6; 9 bases align to TRBD1. This CDR3 is built from 16 residues. Germline assignment: CDR1 SQVTM and CDR2 ANQGSEA. V lost 5 bases to trimming and J lost 0 bases; unmatched junction nucleotides: 5.

The sample holds many counts of this clonotype. J is TRBJ1-4 and V is TRBV12-3 or TRBV12-4, with a weak D call TRBD1 (6 bases). V lost 3 bases and J 2 bases, leaving 16 bases between the germline ends. This CDR3 has 17 amino acids. The CDR3, as DNA: TGTGCCAGCAGTTTCTACAGGGTAATCCCCACTAATGAAAAACTGTTTTTT. Protein product: CASSFYRVIPTNEKLFF.

This clonotype was recorded at least ten times. The V gene is TRBV7-2, the J gene TRBJ2-7; weak D call: TRBD2 (7 bases). In germline, CDR1 is SGHTA, CDR2 FQGNSA. This CDR3 region has 17 residues. Trimming removed 2 bases from V and 0 bases from J, with 17 bases in between. CDR3: CASSLKVRGRLSYEQYF. For the CDR3, the DNA is TGTGCCAGCAGCTTAAAAGTGCGGGGGCGCCTCTCCTACGAGCAGTACTTC.

This clonotype was detected many times. This sequence joins TRBV10-3 and TRBJ1-6, with 9 nucleotides matching TRBD1. Germline V CDR1 and CDR2: ENHRY, SYGVKD. The CDR3 extends over 19 amino acids. The V segment lost 6 bases and the J segment 0 bases; nucleotides outside the gene matches: 12. In nucleotides, the CDR3 is TGTGCCATCAGACCGGACAGGGGATATGGGGCCTCCTATAATTCACCCCTCCACTTT. Translating it yields CAIRPDRGYGASYNSPLHF.

This clonotype was detected ten times or more. The chain is built from TRBV4-1 and TRBJ2-1, with D maybe TRBD2 (5 bases). Trimming removed 0 bases from V and 15 bases from J, with 18 bases in between. CDR3 length: 14 amino acids. CDR1 and CDR2 from the germline V gene are MGHRA and YSYEKL. CDR3 sequence reads: CASSQESGLAGRFF. CDR3 coding DNA: TGCGCCAGCAGCCAAGAATCCGGGCTAGCTGGCCGGTTCTTC.

The chain couples TRBV5-6 to TRBJ1-5; no reliable D call. The V end was cut by 2 bases, the J end by 3 bases, with 6 bases between. The CDR3 runs to 13 residues. CDR1 SGHDT and CDR2 YYEEEE come from the germline V gene. CDR3 nucleotides: TGTGCCAGCAGCTTATCCACCAATCAGCCCCAGCATTTT. Protein: CASSLSTNQPQHF.

This clonotype was detected a few times. The chain carries TRBV13 and TRBJ2-7, with 12 bases aligning to TRBD2. Germline CDR1 is PRHDT and CDR2 is FYEKMQ (reference sequence). The V segment lost 4 bases and the J segment 6 bases; nucleotides outside the gene matches: 4. CDR3 length equals 14 residues. The CDR3 loop reads CASSYASGGAEQYF. CDR3 nucleotides: TGTGCCAGCAGCTACGCTAGCGGGGGGGCCGAGCAGTACTTC.

In this sample, this clonotype turned up many times. This chain joins TRBV4-1 and TRBJ1-4; a possible D gene is TRBD1 (5 bases). CDR3 size: 14 residues. In germline, CDR1 is MGHRA, CDR2 YSYEKL. Trimming took off 2 bases at V and 4 bases at J, with 8 bases between the two ends. The CDR3 region is CASSQLQGNEKLFF. The CDR3 DNA sequence: TGCGCCAGCAGCCAACTGCAGGGTAATGAAAAACTGTTTTTT.

This clonotype was found many times. The chain employs TRBV27 and TRBJ2-5, with TRBD2 identical over 8 bases. The CDR3 spans 15 residues. Germline V CDR1 and CDR2: MNHEY, SMNVEV (reference sequence). Trimming removed 2 bases from V and 4 bases from J; junction bases left unmatched: 6. The CDR3: CASSLGTRGGETQYF. In nucleotides, the CDR3 is TGTGCCAGCAGTTTAGGGACTAGAGGGGGAGAGACCCAGTACTTC.

At least ten counts were recorded for this clonotype. The rearrangement uses TRBV20-1 and TRBJ1-5; D is unresolved. V lost 3 bases and J 1 base, leaving 10 bases between the germline ends. CDR3 length: 14 residues. Germline CDR1 reads DFQATT; CDR2 reads SNEGSKA (reference sequence). The CDR3 sequence is CSASSPESNQPQHF. CDR3 DNA sequence: TGCAGTGCTAGCTCCCCGGAGAGCAATCAGCCCCAGCATTTT.

At least ten counts were recorded for this clonotype. This sequence joins TRBV20-1 and TRBJ2-7; TRBD2 matches at 8 bases. V was pared by 0 bases and J by 1 base, with 5 bases of the junction left unmatched. The CDR3 covers 15 residues. Germline assignment: CDR1 DFQATT and CDR2 SNEGSKA (reference sequence). For the CDR3, the DNA is TGCAGTGCTAGAGATCTCGGGGGGGAGTCCTACGAGCAGTACTTC. Protein: CSARDLGGESYEQYF.

This clonotype was detected ten times or more. The J gene is TRBJ1-6, the V gene TRBV5-1, with 9 bases that match TRBD1. The V gene's germline CDR1 is SGHRS and CDR2 YFSETQ. CDR3 length: 16 residues. The J segment lost 8 bases and the V segment lost 4 bases, leaving 10 bases of the junction unmatched. The CDR3 nucleotides read TGCGCCAGCAGCCCCCGGGACAGGGCGGAATATTCACCCCTCCACTTT. Encoded protein: CASSPRDRAEYSPLHF. The full variable domain, its missing parts supplied by reference TRBV5-1 and TRBJ1-6, is KAGVTQTPRYLIKTRGQQVTLSCSPISGHRSVSWYQQTPGQGLQFLFEYFSETQRNKGNFPGRFSGRQFSNSRSEMNVSTLELGDSALYLCASSPRDRAEYSPLHFGNGTRLTVT.

This clonotype was detected ten times or more. V usage is TRBV5-1 and J usage is TRBJ2-5, with D perhaps matching TRBD1 (6 bases). V lost 7 bases and J lost 5, with 18 bases in between. The CDR3 is 14 amino acids. Germline loops: CDR1 SGHRS, CDR2 YFSETQ. This chain's CDR3 is CASGRGQREETQYF. The CDR3, as DNA: TGCGCCAGCGGGAGAGGACAGAGGGAGGAGACCCAGTACTTC.

This clonotype showed up many times. The chain has TRBV7-8 and TRBJ2-7; no clear D. The germline gives CDR1 SGHVS, CDR2 FQNEAQ. The CDR3 is 14 amino acids. V lost 1 base, J lost 2 bases, and 9 bases lay in between. CDR3 loop: CASSLEASTYEQYV. The DNA of the CDR3 is TGTGCCAGCAGCTTAGAGGCCAGTACCTACGAGCAGTACGTC.

CDR3 bases: TGTGCGTCCGGGGCGGGGGAGTCCTACGAGCAGTACTTC. It specifies CASGAGESYEQYF. The rearrangement links TRBV10-3 to TRBJ2-7; TRBD2 agrees at 7 bases. Germline CDR1 is ENHRY and CDR2 is SYGVKD. There are 13 residues in the CDR3.

This clonotype appeared a few times. The chain carries TRBV2 and TRBJ2-7; 9 positions match TRBD2. The CDR3 sequence is 14 residues long. Looked up from germline, CDR1 is SNHLY and CDR2 is FYNNEI. Trimming at V came to 6 bases and at J to 3 bases, leaving 6 bases not matched to a gene. The CDR3 here is CASRRTSVNYEQYV. Here the CDR3 DNA reads TGTGCCAGCAGGAGGACTAGCGTCAACTACGAGCAGTACGTC.

This clonotype was recorded at least ten times. This rearrangement joins TRBV9 to TRBJ2-1; TRBD2 aligns across 15 bases. The germline V gene has CDR1 SGDLS and CDR2 YYNGEE. The trim removed 2 bases at V and 6 bases at J, leaving 3 bases unmatched. The CDR3 spans 16 residues. The CDR3 nucleotides are TGTGCCAGCAGCGTTGGGACTAGCGGGGGGTCCAATGAGCAGTTCTTC. This encodes CASSVGTSGGSNEQFF. Based on the CDR3 plus reference TRBV9 and TRBJ2-1, the full variable domain is DSGVTQTPKHLITATGQRVTLRCSPRSGDLSVYWYQQSLDQGLQFLIQYYNGEERAKGNILERFSAQQFPDLHSELNLSSLELGDSALYFCASSVGTSGGSNEQFFGPGTRLTVL.

This clonotype showed up many times. The V call is TRBV18, the J call TRBJ2-7; 11 bases agree with TRBD1. The CDR3 is 15 amino acids. CDR1 and CDR2 (germline): KGHSH, LQKENI. The V gene end was trimmed by 3 bases and the J gene end by 3 bases; junction bases not matched to a gene: 4. CDR3 nucleotides: TGTGCCAGCTCACCGGGACAGGGGGTGGTCTACGAGCAGTACTTC. This translates into CASSPGQGVVYEQYF. Drawing the rest from reference TRBV18 and TRBJ2-7, the complete variable domain is NAGVMQNPRHLVRRRGQEARLRCSPMKGHSHVYWYRQLPEEGLKFMVYLQKENIIDESGMPKERFSAEFPKEGPSILRIQQVVRGDSAAYFCASSPGQGVVYEQYFGPGTRLTVT.